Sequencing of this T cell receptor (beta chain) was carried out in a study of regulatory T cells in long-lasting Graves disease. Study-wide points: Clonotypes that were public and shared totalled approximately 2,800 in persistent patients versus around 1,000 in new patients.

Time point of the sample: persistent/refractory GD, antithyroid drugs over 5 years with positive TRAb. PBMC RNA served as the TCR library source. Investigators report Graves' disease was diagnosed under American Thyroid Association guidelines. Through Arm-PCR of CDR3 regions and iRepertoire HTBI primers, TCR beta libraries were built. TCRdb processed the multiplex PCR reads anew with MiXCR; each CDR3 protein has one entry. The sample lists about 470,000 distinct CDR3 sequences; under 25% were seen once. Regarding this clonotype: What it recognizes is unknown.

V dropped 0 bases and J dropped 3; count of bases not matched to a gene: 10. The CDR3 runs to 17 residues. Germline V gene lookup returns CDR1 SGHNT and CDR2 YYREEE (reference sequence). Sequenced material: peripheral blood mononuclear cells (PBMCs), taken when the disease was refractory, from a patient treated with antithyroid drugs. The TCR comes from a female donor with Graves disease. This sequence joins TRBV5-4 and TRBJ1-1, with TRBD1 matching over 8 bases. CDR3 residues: CASSLVGGNRGDTEAFF. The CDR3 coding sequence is TGTGCCAGCAGCTTGGTGGGGGGGAACAGGGGGGACACTGAAGCTTTCTTT.